This TCR beta chain was found in a study of T-cell reconstitution after alpha-beta-depleted transplantation in children. The TCRbeta library incorporated unique molecular identifiers. TCRdb re-derived calls from the PCR reads in MiXCR, one entry per CDR3 protein. The data show 400,000 to 550,000 distinct CDR3 sequences, under 12% seen once. The sample holds a few counts of this clonotype. Its specificity is unknown. Trimming stripped 7 bases from V and 0 bases from J, with 16 bases between. This CDR3 spans 15 amino acids. Study-level points and caveats: Surviving recipient T cells and thymic progenitors accounted for the high day-60 TCRbeta diversity observed in some patients.

This chain uses TRBV12-3 or TRBV12-4 with TRBJ2-7; either TRBD1 or TRBD2 may supply D (5 bases each). The source was PBMCs, collected before TCRalphabeta/CD19-depleted stem cell transplant. This TCR came from a child aged 2-15 years with inherited bone marrow failure, due to receive a stem cell transplant. The CDR3 loop is CASKLRDGYSYEQYF. The CDR3 region has the DNA TGTGCCAGCAAACTCCGGGACGGCTACTCCTACGAGCAGTACTTC.